The 8 T cell receptor beta chains in this list originate from one sample, sequenced in a study of T cell repertoires in cytomegalovirus infection. Using its own MiXCR run on the reads, TCRdb lists one record per CDR3 protein. The sample records some 100,000 distinct CDR3 sequences, roughly 30% being singletons. Their recognized antigens are unknown. Sequences were derived from CD8+ T cells from cultured PBMCs, sampled from culture after CMV antigen stimulation. These receptors originate from a human donor in good health (CMV status not recorded). Some clones in this sample may be carry-over from other donors' samples.

The table lists this clonotype with a few counts. The V call is TRBV9, the J call TRBJ2-7; 8 bases agree with TRBD2. J was trimmed by 2 bases and V by 0 bases; bases with no gene match: 7. This CDR3 contains 16 residues. Germline V CDR1 and CDR2: SGDLS, YYNGEE. CDR3 sequence: CASSVEGGGPTYEQYF. The CDR3, as DNA: TGTGCCAGCAGCGTAGAAGGCGGGGGGCCGACCTACGAGCAGTACTTC.

This rearrangement joins TRBV12-3 or TRBV12-4 to TRBJ2-1, with D tentatively TRBD1 (5 bases). V was pared by 6 bases and J by 4 bases, with 10 bases between. The CDR3 runs 13 residues. CDR3 DNA: TGTGCCAGCAGAATGACAGTATACAATGAGCAGTTCTTC. It translates to CASRMTVYNEQFF.

The rearrangement joins TRBV20-1 to TRBJ1-5, with 7 bases lining up with TRBD1. Germline V gene data show CDR1 as DFQATT and CDR2 as SNEGSKA (reference sequence). V lost 0 bases, J lost 2 bases, and 4 bases stayed unmatched. The CDR3 has 15 amino acids. The CDR3 reads CSARDSGQGNQPQHF. In nucleotides, the CDR3 is TGCAGTGCTAGAGATTCTGGACAGGGCAATCAGCCCCAGCATTTT.

The gene calls are TRBV4-2 and TRBJ1-2; tentatively, D is TRBD1 (6 bases). This CDR3 contains 16 residues. Germline V CDR1 and CDR2: LGHNA, YNFKEQ. Trimming stripped 0 bases from V and 2 bases from J, with 13 bases between. CDR3 coding DNA: TGTGCCAGCAGCCAAGATCTTGCAGGGGAGAACTATGGCTACACCTTC. The encoded protein is CASSQDLAGENYGYTF.

This clonotype came up many times. V and J are TRBV7-9 and TRBJ1-1; TRBD1 might be the D (6 bases). Germline CDR1 is SEHNR and CDR2 is FQNEAQ (reference sequence). The length of the CDR3 is 13 residues. The ends were cut back, 8 bases at V and 0 bases at J, with 10 bases in the middle. The CDR3 is CASETGMNTEAFF. Here the CDR3 DNA reads TGTGCCAGCGAGACAGGCATGAACACTGAAGCTTTCTTT.

This chain links TRBV7-6 with TRBJ1-6; TRBD1 matches at 7 bases. The CDR3 loop spans 16 amino acids. J gave up 4 bases and V 5 bases, and 8 bases lay outside the gene matches. Germline CDR1 reads SGHVS; CDR2 reads FNYEAQ. CDR3 in amino acids: CASSPIGQAYNSPLHF. CDR3 bases: TGTGCCAGCAGCCCGATTGGACAGGCTTATAATTCACCCCTCCACTTT.

The gene calls are TRBV19 and TRBJ2-1, with D uncertain. Trimming cost V 3 bases and J 2 bases, with 5 bases left between them. CDR3 length: 13 residues. The germline V gene encodes CDR1 LNHDA and CDR2 SQIVND (reference sequence). The chain's CDR3 is CASSMSTYNEQFF. The CDR3 DNA sequence: TGTGCCAGTAGTATGAGTACCTACAATGAGCAGTTCTTC.

This clonotype was picked up many times. The chain couples TRBV7-2 to TRBJ2-7, with D unclear. The germline V gene encodes CDR1 SGHTA and CDR2 FQGNSA. The CDR3 runs to 12 residues. The V gene lost 3 bases and the J gene lost 1 base, with 4 bases spanning the gap. CDR3 sequence (DNA): TGTGCCAGCAGCTTGACTTCCTACGAGCAGTACTTC. Its protein is CASSLTSYEQYF.